These T cell receptor beta chains were read from a single sample in a study of blood T cell repertoires in COVID-19. This table comes from immunoSEQ multiplex PCR, and its TCRdb copy is limited to in-frame clones, with some not included. This table holds 150,000 or so clones, under 95% found once. Sequencing used peripheral blood. The receptors were sampled from a man aged 50-60 years with acute or convalescent COVID-19. CDR3s include the opening cysteine and the closing phenylalanine or tryptophan. The D gene is left open where the match is weak. A row's size may be missing; if present it is once, few, many or a size class.

d_call: TRBD1; j_call: TRBJ2-2; v_call: TRBV7-9; clone_size: -; cdr3_nt: TGTGCCAGCAGCCGGGACAGATACACCGGGGAGCTGTTTTTT; cdr3_aa: CASSRDRYTGELFF
d_call: TRBD1; j_call: TRBJ1-4; v_call: TRBV5-1; clone_size: -; cdr3_nt: TGCGCCAGCAGCGCCTACTCCGGGACAGGCGGTGAAAAACTGTTTTTT; cdr3_aa: CASSAYSGTGGEKLFF
d_call: TRBD1; j_call: TRBJ1-5; v_call: TRBV4-1; clone_size: -; cdr3_nt: TGCGCCAGCAGCCCACAGGACAGGGGGACGGGCAATCAGCCCCAGCATTTT; cdr3_aa: CASSPQDRGTGNQPQHF
d_call: TRBD2; j_call: TRBJ2-1; v_call: TRBV2; clone_size: -; cdr3_nt: TGTGCCAGCAGTGAGGGACTAGGGACCTACAATGAGCAGTTCTTC; cdr3_aa: CASSEGLGTYNEQFF
d_call: -; j_call: TRBJ1-1; v_call: TRBV2; clone_size: -; cdr3_nt: TGTGCCAGCAGTTCCGACAGTCCGGAACGCACTGAAGCTTTCTTT; cdr3_aa: CASSSDSPERTEAFF
d_call: -; j_call: TRBJ2-5; v_call: TRBV3-1/TRBV3-2; clone_size: -; cdr3_nt: TGTGCCAGCAGCGTAAACCAGGGATTCCAAGAGACCCAGTACTTC; cdr3_aa: CASSVNQGFQETQYF
d_call: -; j_call: TRBJ1-3; v_call: TRBV19; clone_size: -; cdr3_nt: TGTGCCAGCCGGGGCTCTGGAAACACCATATATTTT; cdr3_aa: CASRGSGNTIYF
d_call: -; j_call: TRBJ2-1; v_call: TRBV7-2; clone_size: -; cdr3_nt: TGTGCCAGCAGCTTATATTTGCGGGACAGAGCCTACAATGAGCAGTTCTTC; cdr3_aa: CASSLYLRDRAYNEQFF
d_call: -; j_call: TRBJ2-2; v_call: TRBV6-5; clone_size: -; cdr3_nt: TGTGCCAGCAGTTATAACAGGGTAACCGGGGAGCTGTTTTTT; cdr3_aa: CASSYNRVTGELFF
d_call: TRBD1; j_call: TRBJ1-1; v_call: TRBV10-3; clone_size: -; cdr3_nt: TGTGCCATCATGATTCGGGTTAGGGGACAGATGAACACTGAAGCTTTCTTT; cdr3_aa: CAIMIRVRGQMNTEAFF
d_call: TRBD1; j_call: TRBJ1-2; v_call: TRBV6-5; clone_size: -; cdr3_nt: TGTGCCAGCAGTTACTCCGGGACAGGGGTCTATGGCTACACCTTC; cdr3_aa: CASSYSGTGVYGYTF
d_call: TRBD1; j_call: TRBJ2-7; v_call: TRBV30; clone_size: -; cdr3_nt: TGTGCCTGGGGACAGGGGGCTTACGAGCAGTACTTC; cdr3_aa: CAWGQGAYEQYF
d_call: TRBD2; j_call: TRBJ2-7; v_call: TRBV11-2; clone_size: -; cdr3_nt: TGTGCCAGCAGCGTCACGACTAGCGGGAACTACGAGCAGTACTTC; cdr3_aa: CASSVTTSGNYEQYF
d_call: -; j_call: TRBJ1-2; v_call: TRBV5-6; clone_size: -; cdr3_nt: TGTGCCAGCAGCTCCCGAACAGTCGTGAATGGCTACACCTTC; cdr3_aa: CASSSRTVVNGYTF
d_call: -; j_call: TRBJ1-1; v_call: TRBV5-4; clone_size: -; cdr3_nt: TGTGCCAGCAGCCCGCAGGGACTTAAAGCTTTCTTT; cdr3_aa: CASSPQGLKAFF
d_call: -; j_call: TRBJ2-7; v_call: TRBV7-2; clone_size: -; cdr3_nt: TGTGCCAGCAGCTTATCCACCGGGGTAGCCCCCGAGCAGTACTTC; cdr3_aa: CASSLSTGVAPEQYF
d_call: -; j_call: TRBJ2-7; v_call: TRBV27; clone_size: -; cdr3_nt: TGTGCCAGCAGCCCGGACGGGATCTACGAGCAGTACTTC; cdr3_aa: CASSPDGIYEQYF
d_call: -; j_call: TRBJ1-4; v_call: TRBV19; clone_size: -; cdr3_nt: TGTGCCAGTAGTGATGCAGGGTATGAAAAACTGTTTTTT; cdr3_aa: CASSDAGYEKLFF
d_call: TRBD1; j_call: TRBJ1-1; v_call: TRBV6-5; clone_size: -; cdr3_nt: TGTGCCAGCAGTCGGACAGGTGCAGCTTTCTTT; cdr3_aa: CASSRTGAAFF
d_call: -; j_call: TRBJ2-2; v_call: TRBV20-1; clone_size: -; cdr3_nt: TGCAGTGCTAGTAACGGGGGGCTGAACACCGGGGAGCTGTTTTTT; cdr3_aa: CSASNGGLNTGELFF
d_call: -; j_call: TRBJ2-3; v_call: TRBV6-1; clone_size: -; cdr3_nt: TGTGCCAGCAGTGAAACGAGTGGGCCCACCACAGATACGCAGTATTTT; cdr3_aa: CASSETSGPTTDTQYF
d_call: -; j_call: TRBJ1-6; v_call: TRBV5-6; clone_size: once; cdr3_nt: TGTGCCAGCAGCGAGGGACTTAATAATTCACCCCTCCACTTT; cdr3_aa: CASSEGLNNSPLHF
d_call: TRBD1; j_call: TRBJ2-3; v_call: TRBV5-1; clone_size: -; cdr3_nt: TGCGCCAGCAACCCTCTGACAGGGGGGAATTTAGGGGATACGCAGTATTTT; cdr3_aa: CASNPLTGGNLGDTQYF